This T cell receptor beta chain was recovered during a study of blood T cells in healthy people across ages. Findings and limits, study-wide: The study could not conclusively compare naive and antigen-experienced cells, given its unsorted PBMCs.

This CDR3 has 13 residues. V shed 5 bases and J 4 bases; nucleotides not matched to a gene: 7. Germline CDR1 and CDR2: DFQATT and SNEGSKA (reference sequence). In terms of origin and age, donors were healthy Caucasian individuals from Russia aged roughly 6 to 95. Researchers isolated at least 6 million PBMCs per sample. Primed by a sample-barcoded 5' primer and a J-beta primer mix, a second PCR proceeded for roughly 7 to 11 cycles. Every single cDNA molecule received a tag from a template-switch adaptor with 12 random nucleotides. TCRdb re-derived calls from the 5' RACE reads in MiXCR, one entry per CDR3 protein. The sample consists of about 580,000 distinct CDR3 sequences, about 45% of them appearing once. Points on this clonotype: What it binds is not known.

V is TRBV20-1 and J is TRBJ2-5, with TRBD2 matching 7 bases. The clonotype comes from a man older than 75 in good health. Source material: blood. The CDR3 DNA follows: TGCAGTGCTCCTCAGCGGGACCCAGAGACCCAGTACTTC. Translation gives CSAPQRDPETQYF.